This T cell receptor (beta chain) was recorded in a study of shared clonotypes between healthy human individuals. About this clone itself: Its antigen is as yet unknown.

Replicate sorted-subset PCRs were loaded with around 220 ng DNA, approximately 31,000 T cell genomes. Sequencing used immunoSEQ multiplex PCR; TCRdb keeps in-frame clones, though not all of them. The profile shows around 2,000,000 clones, approximately 94% of them singletons. Notes on the study in general: Lower generation probabilities were found for non-shared clonotypes than for those shared by all four donors.

Germline loops: CDR1 MNHEY, CDR2 SMNVEV (reference sequence). V was trimmed by 3 bases and J by 0 bases, leaving 16 bases between them. The CDR3 is made up of 17 amino acids. Terminally differentiated effector memory CD45RA+ cells were left out of the naive CD8 fraction, which was CD45RO-negative and positively selected for CCR7. The rearrangement uses TRBV27 and TRBJ2-3, with D possibly matching TRBD1 (5 bases). This TCR was recovered from a man younger than 30 in good health. Sequencing used naive CD8+ T cells sorted from blood. In DNA form, the CDR3 reads TGTGCCAGCAGTTTGGTCCCCGTCGCAGGGAGCACAGATACGCAGTATTTT. It yields the protein CASSLVPVAGSTDTQYF.